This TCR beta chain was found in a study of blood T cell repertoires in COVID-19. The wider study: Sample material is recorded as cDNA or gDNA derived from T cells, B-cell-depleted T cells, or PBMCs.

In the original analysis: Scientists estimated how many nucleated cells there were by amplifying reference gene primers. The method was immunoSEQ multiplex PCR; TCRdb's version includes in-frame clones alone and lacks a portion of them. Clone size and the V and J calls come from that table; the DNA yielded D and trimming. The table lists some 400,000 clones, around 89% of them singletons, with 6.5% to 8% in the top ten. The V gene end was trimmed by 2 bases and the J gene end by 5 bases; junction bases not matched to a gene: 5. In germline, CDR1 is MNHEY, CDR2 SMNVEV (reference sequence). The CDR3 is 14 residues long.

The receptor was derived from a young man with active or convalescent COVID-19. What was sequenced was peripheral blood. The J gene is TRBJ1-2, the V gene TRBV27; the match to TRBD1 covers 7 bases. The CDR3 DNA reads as TGTGCCAGCAGTTTAGGTATGACAGGGTATGGCTACACCTTC. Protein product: CASSLGMTGYGYTF.